What follows describes a single T cell receptor (beta chain). Some clones are missing from TCRdb's copy, which holds only in-frame ones; the method was immunoSEQ multiplex PCR. The profile shows 150,000 to 200,000 clones, roughly 83% of them singletons. Germline loops: CDR1 LNHDA, CDR2 SQIVND (reference sequence). The CDR3 totals 16 residues. V gave up 5 bases and J gave up 1 base; unmatched junction bases: 8. These data come from a study of blood T cell repertoires in COVID-19. Across the whole study: The cDNA or gDNA used as material had been derived from T cells, B-cell-depleted T cells, or PBMCs.

The chain links TRBV19 to TRBJ1-2, with TRBD1 identical over 9 bases. The sequenced sample was peripheral blood. This clonotype was sampled from an older woman with acute or convalescent COVID-19. The CDR3 region has the DNA TGTGCCAGTAGTCCAAGGACAGGGGTCAGTAACTATGGCTACACCTTC. This gives the protein CASSPRTGVSNYGYTF.